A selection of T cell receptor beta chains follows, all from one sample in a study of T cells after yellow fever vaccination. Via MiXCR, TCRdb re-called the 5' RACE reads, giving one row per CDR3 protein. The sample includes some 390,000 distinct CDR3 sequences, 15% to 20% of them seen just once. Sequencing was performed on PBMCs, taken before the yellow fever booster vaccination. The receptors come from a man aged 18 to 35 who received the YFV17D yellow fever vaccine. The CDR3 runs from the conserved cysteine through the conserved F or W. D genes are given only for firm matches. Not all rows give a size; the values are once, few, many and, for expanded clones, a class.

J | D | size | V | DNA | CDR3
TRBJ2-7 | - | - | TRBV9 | TGTGCCAGCAGCGTACGGGGGTTTCAGGACGAGCAGTACTTC | CASSVRGFQDEQYF
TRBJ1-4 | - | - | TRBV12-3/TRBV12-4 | TGTGCCAGCAGTATCCACAGGGCGGGGGAAAAACTGTTTTTT | CASSIHRAGEKLFF
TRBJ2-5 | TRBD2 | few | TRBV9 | TGTGCCAGCAGCGCAACTAGCGGGGGGGCAGAGACCCAGTACTTC | CASSATSGGAETQYF
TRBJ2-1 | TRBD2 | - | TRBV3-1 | TGTGCCAGCAGCCACCGCGGGGGGGCCGGGGGTGAGCAGTTCTTC | CASSHRGGAGGEQFF
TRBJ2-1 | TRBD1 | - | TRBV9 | TGTGCCAGCAGCCCACCGGGACAGGGGGTATTCAATGAGCAGTTCTTC | CASSPPGQGVFNEQFF
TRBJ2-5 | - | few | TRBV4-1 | TGCGCCAGCAGCTTAAGGGCGGAGGGGCCAGAGACCCAGTACTTC | CASSLRAEGPETQYF
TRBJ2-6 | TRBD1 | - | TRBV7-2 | TGTGCCAGCAGCCCCTGGACAGGGGGCGAGGCCAACGTCCTGACTTTC | CASSPWTGGEANVLTF
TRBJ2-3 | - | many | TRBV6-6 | TGTGCCAGCAGCACCGCCTGGGGGGCCGGGCCAGATACGCAGTATTTT | CASSTAWGAGPDTQYF
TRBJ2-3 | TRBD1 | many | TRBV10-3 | TGTGCCATCAGCTCCGGGGACAGGGGCATCACAGATACGCAGTATTTT | CAISSGDRGITDTQYF
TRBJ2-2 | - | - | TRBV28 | TGTGCCAGCGCCAGGATCCGGGTGAACACCGGGGAGCTGTTTTTT | CASARIRVNTGELFF
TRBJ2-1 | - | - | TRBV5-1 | TGCGCCAGCAGCTTTGAGGGGCTCAATGAGCAGTTCTTC | CASSFEGLNEQFF
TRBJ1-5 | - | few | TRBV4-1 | TGCGCCAGCAGGTCGGTGCTCAGCAATCAGCCCCAGCATTTT | CASRSVLSNQPQHF
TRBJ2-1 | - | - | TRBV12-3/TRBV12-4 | TGTGCCAGCAGACCAGGGTATGTTAATGAGCAGTTCTTC | CASRPGYVNEQFF
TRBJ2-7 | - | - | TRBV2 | TGTGCCAGCAGTGATGGTAGCCAATACGAGCAGTACTTC | CASSDGSQYEQYF
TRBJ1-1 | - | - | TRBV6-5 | TGTGCCAGCAGTGACCACCGGGATAACACTGAAGCTTTCTTT | CASSDHRDNTEAFF
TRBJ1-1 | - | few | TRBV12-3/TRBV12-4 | TGTGCCAGCAGGCCGCAGGCTTTGGGGACTGAAGCTTTCTTT | CASRPQALGTEAFF
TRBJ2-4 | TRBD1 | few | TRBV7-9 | TGTGCCAGCAGCACCGGGACAGGGGTCGAAAACATTCAGTACTTC | CASSTGTGVENIQYF
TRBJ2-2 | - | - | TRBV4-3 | TGCGCCAGCAGCCAAGATCGGCAGGGCTGGTACGGGGAGCTGTTTTTT | CASSQDRQGWYGELFF
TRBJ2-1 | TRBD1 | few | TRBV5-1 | TGCGCCAGCAGCTTGGAAGGACAGGTCTTCTACAATGAGCAGTTCTTC | CASSLEGQVFYNEQFF
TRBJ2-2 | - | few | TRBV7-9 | TGTGCCAGCAGCTTACGCCCCGACCCCGGGGAGCTGTTTTTT | CASSLRPDPGELFF
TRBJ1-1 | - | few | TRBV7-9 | TGTGCCAGCAGCTTAGGCAGGGATATGGCTGGGGACACTGAAGCTTTCTTT | CASSLGRDMAGDTEAFF
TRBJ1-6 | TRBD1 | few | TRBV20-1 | TGCAGTGCTAGGTCTGCAGGGGGCAATTCACCCCTCCACTTT | CSARSAGGNSPLHF
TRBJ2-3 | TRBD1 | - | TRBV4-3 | TGCGCCAGCAGCCAAGGGACAGGGGTCTTCACAGATACGCAGTATTTT | CASSQGTGVFTDTQYF
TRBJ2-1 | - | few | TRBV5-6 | TGTGCCAGCAGCCTCAATTATGGGACAATCCGGGTTAATGAGCAGTTCTTC | CASSLNYGTIRVNEQFF
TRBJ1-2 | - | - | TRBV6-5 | TGTGCCAGCATTGGCACAGGGTTCGAAAGTTACACCTTC | CASIGTGFESYTF
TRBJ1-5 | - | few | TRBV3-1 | TGTGCCAGCAGCTTAACCCCCAATCAGCCCCAGCATTTT | CASSLTPNQPQHF
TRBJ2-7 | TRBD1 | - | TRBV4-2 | TGTGCCAGCAGCCGGGACAGCGGCATAAGCTCCTACGAGCAGTACTTC | CASSRDSGISSYEQYF
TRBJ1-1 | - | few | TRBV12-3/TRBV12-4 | TGTGCCAGCAGCCTTGATACCGGACGGAGTCAGAAAGCTTTCTTT | CASSLDTGRSQKAFF
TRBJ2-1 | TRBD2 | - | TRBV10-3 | TGTGCCATCACCCCGGGGGGGCAGAATGAGCAGTTCTTC | CAITPGGQNEQFF
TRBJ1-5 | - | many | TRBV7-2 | TGTGCCAGCAGCTCTCAGTTAAATCAGCCCCAGCATTTT | CASSSQLNQPQHF
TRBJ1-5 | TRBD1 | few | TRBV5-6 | TGTGCCAGCAGCATAGGACAGGGATGGAGCAATCAGCCCCAGCATTTT | CASSIGQGWSNQPQHF
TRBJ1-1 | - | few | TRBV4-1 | TGCGCCAGCAGCCAAGCCGGAGGGCGGAGGAACACTGAAGCTTTCTTT | CASSQAGGRRNTEAFF
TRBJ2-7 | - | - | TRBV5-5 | TGTGCCAGCAGCCTCCCGCCGGGGGACTACGAGCAGTACTTC | CASSLPPGDYEQYF
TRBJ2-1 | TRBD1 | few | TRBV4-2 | TGTGCCAGCAGCCAAACGCTAATTCAGGGGGCTAGGAGGGAGCAGTTCTTC | CASSQTLIQGARREQFF
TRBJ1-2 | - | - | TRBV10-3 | TGTGCCATCACGGGGCCCAACTATGGCTACACCTTC | CAITGPNYGYTF
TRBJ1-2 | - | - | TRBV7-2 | TGTGCCAGCAGCGCAGAATCTGGCTACACCTTC | CASSAESGYTF
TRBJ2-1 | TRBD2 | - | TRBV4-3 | TGCGCCAGCAGCCAAGAGGGGAGGGTAATGAAGCAGTTCTTC | CASSQEGRVMKQFF
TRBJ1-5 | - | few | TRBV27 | TGTGCCAGCAGTTTATCGGGACTCGGGGGCAATCAGCCCCAGCATTTT | CASSLSGLGGNQPQHF
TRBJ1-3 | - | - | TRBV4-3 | TGCGCCAGCAGCTACCGGCTCTCTGGAAACACCATATATTTT | CASSYRLSGNTIYF
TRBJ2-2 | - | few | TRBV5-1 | TGCGCCAGCAGCGCCGGGGACCGGAACACCGGGGAGCTGTTTTTT | CASSAGDRNTGELFF
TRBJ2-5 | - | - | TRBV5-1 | TGCGCCAGCAGCTTGGCTGGGAACGAAGAGACCCAGTACTTC | CASSLAGNEETQYF
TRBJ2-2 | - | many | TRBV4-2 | TGTGCCAGCAGCCAAGATACGCTGGGGGCGGGCACCGGGGAGCTGTTTTTT | CASSQDTLGAGTGELFF
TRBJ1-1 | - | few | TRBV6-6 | TGTGCCAGCACCACTACCTTACAGGGAAACACTGAAGCTTTCTTT | CASTTTLQGNTEAFF
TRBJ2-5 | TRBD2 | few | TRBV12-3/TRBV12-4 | TGTGCCAGCAGTTCGGCTAGGTCGGGGGGATCGGAGACCCAGTACTTC | CASSSARSGGSETQYF
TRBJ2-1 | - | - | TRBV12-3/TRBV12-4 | TGTGCCAGCAGCTCCCAGCCGAGCTCCTACAATGAGCAGTTCTTC | CASSSQPSSYNEQFF
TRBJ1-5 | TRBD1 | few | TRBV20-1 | TGCAGTGCTAGTCGGCCAGGGGGTCAGCCCCAGCATTTT | CSASRPGGQPQHF
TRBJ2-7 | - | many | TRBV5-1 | TGCGCCAGCAGCTTGGTTTCTGGGAGCTCCTACGAGCAGTACTTC | CASSLVSGSSYEQYF
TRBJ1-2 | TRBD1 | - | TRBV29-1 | TGCAGCGCGGGCAGGGGGCCGCTGGGGACCTATGGCTACACCTTC | CSAGRGPLGTYGYTF
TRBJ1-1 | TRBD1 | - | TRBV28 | TGTGCCAGCAGCCAAAACAGGGGAGGAGCTTTCTTT | CASSQNRGGAFF
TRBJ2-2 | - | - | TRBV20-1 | TGCAGTGCTAGTTGGCAGGGCGGCGGGGAGCTGTTTTTT | CSASWQGGGELFF
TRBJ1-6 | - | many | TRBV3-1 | TGTGCCAGCAGCCAAGTTGGATGGAATTCACCCCTCCACTTT | CASSQVGWNSPLHF
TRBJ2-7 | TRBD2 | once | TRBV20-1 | TGCAGTGCGATTCCGGGGGGGCCTCACGAGCAGTACTTC | CSAIPGGPHEQYF